This T cell receptor (delta chain) appears in the sequencing data of a study of gamma-delta T cells after stem cell transplantation. J gave up 2 bases and V 1 base, and 13 bases lay outside the gene matches. The germline gives CDR1 GEAIGNYY, CDR2 EKD. The CDR3 totals 22 residues. This clone was seen more than once but under ten times. TCRdb re-analyzed the RT-PCR reads via CATT. The table lists about 1,400 delta-chain clones, about 49% of them singletons, with around two fifths in the top ten. Source material: gamma-delta T cells. V is TRDV2 and J is TRDJ3; 13 positions agree with TRDD3. This receptor was obtained from a human donor. It is not recorded whose cells these are; they may come from a transplant donor. CDR3 residues: CACDTLVLGDTPIPWDTRQMFF. The CDR3 DNA is TGTGCCTGTGACACGCTTGTACTGGGGGATACGCCGATCCCCTGGGACACCCGACAGATGTTTTTC.